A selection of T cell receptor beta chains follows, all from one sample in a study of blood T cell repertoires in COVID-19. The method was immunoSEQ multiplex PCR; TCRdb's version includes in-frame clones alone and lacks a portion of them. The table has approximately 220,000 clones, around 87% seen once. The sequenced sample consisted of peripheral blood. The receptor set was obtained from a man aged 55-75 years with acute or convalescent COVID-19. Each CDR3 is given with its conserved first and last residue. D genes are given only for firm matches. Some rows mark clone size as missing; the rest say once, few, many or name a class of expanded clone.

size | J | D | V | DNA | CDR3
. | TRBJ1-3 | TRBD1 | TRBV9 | TGTGCCAGCAGCCCGTCCGGGACAGAGGGGTACACCATATATTTT | CASSPSGTEGYTIYF
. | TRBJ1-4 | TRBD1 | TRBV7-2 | TGTGCCAGCAGCTCTGGACAGGGGAATGAAAAACTGTTTTTT | CASSSGQGNEKLFF
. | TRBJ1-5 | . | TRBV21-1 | TGTGCCAGCAGCAAAGTAAGGCCAGGGGGAAGTAGCAATCAGCCCCAGCATTTT | CASSKVRPGGSSNQPQHF
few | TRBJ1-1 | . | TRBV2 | TGTGCCAGCAGTGGGAAGGGGGTTAATGAAGCTTTCTTT | CASSGKGVNEAFF
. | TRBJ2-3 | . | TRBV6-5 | TGTGCCAGCAGTCCCGGCCCGGGTGATACGCAGTATTTT | CASSPGPGDTQYF
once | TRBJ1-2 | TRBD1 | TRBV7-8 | TGTGCCAGCAGCTTAGCGACAGGGCACTATGGCTACACCTTC | CASSLATGHYGYTF
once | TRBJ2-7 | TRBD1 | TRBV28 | TGTGCCAGCAGTCCCAGCACAGGGGCCAACTCCTACGAGCAGTACTTC | CASSPSTGANSYEQYF
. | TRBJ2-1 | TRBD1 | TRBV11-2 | TGTGCCAGCAGCAAAAACAGGGGCTACAATGAGCAGTTCTTC | CASSKNRGYNEQFF
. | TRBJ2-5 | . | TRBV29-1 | TGCAGCGTTGATTCCCGTACGCGGGGGCTCCAAGAGACCCAGTACTTC | CSVDSRTRGLQETQYF
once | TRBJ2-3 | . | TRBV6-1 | TGTGCCAGCAGTGAGCCGGGACTTAGCACAGATACGCAGTATTTT | CASSEPGLSTDTQYF
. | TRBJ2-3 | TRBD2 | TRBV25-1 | TGTGCCAGCAGTGAATCTCCCCCACTAGCGGGGGGGGCAGATACGCAGTATTTT | CASSESPPLAGGADTQYF
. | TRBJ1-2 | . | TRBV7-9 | TGTGCCAGCAGCTTAGCGGCAAGCTATGGCTACACCTTC | CASSLAASYGYTF
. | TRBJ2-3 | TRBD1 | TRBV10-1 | TGCGCCAGCAGTGAGACGAGACAGGGAGGCACAGATACGCAGTATTTT | CASSETRQGGTDTQYF
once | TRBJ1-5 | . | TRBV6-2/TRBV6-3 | TGTGCCAGCAGTCCCCCGGGGGGTCGCGAACAGCCCCAGCATTTT | CASSPPGGREQPQHF
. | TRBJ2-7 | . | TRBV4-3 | TGCGCCAGCAGCCAAGTGGTGGGGAGCTCCTACGAGCAGTACTTC | CASSQVVGSSYEQYF
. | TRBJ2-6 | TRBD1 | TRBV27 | TGTGCCAGCAGTTTATCCCTCCCGGGACAGTTCCTCTCTGGGGCCAACGTCCTGACTTTC | CASSLSLPGQFLSGANVLTF
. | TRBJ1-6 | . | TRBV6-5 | TGTGCCAGCAGAGCCGGGACAACGAAGGGACCCCTCCACTTT | CASRAGTTKGPLHF
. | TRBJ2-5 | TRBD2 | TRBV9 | TGTGCCAGCAGCGTAGTCGGTAGCGGGGGGAAAGAGACCCAGTACTTC | CASSVVGSGGKETQYF
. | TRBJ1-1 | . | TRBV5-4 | TGTGCCAGCAGCCCCCTACGAGTTAACACTGAAGCTTTCTTT | CASSPLRVNTEAFF
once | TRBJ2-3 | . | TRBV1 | TGCACCAGCTCCCCGTGGGGACAGGGTCACACAGATACGCAGTATTTT | CTSSPWGQGHTDTQYF
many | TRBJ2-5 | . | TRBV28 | TGTGCCAGCTCCTTGGAGGGGGAGACCCAGTACTTC | CASSLEGETQYF
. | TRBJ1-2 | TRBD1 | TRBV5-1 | TGCGCCAGCGGAGCCGGGGACAGGGATATGGGTGGCTACACCTTC | CASGAGDRDMGGYTF
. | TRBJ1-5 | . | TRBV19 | TGTGCCAGTAGTGCCACTTCGGAGGGCAATCAGCCCCAGCATTTT | CASSATSEGNQPQHF
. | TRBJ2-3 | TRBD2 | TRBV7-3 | TGTGCCAGCAGCCTCACTAGCGGGGGGCCAGATACGCAGTATTTT | CASSLTSGGPDTQYF
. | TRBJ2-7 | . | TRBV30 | TGTGCCTGGAGCCGCGGGGGCGCCCTCTCCTACGAGCAGTACTTC | CAWSRGGALSYEQYF
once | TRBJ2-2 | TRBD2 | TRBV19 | TGTGCCAGTAGTACACCACTAGCGGGGGCGAACACCGGGGAGCTGTTTTTT | CASSTPLAGANTGELFF
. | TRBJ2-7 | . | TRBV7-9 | TGTGCCAGCAGCTCCCACTACGAGCAGTACTTC | CASSSHYEQYF
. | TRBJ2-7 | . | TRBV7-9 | TGTGCCAGCAGCGCACCGGGATCCCCCTACGAGCAGTACTTC | CASSAPGSPYEQYF
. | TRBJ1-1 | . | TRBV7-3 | TGTGCCAGCAGCGTCGGGTCGCGGACTGAAGCTTTCTTT | CASSVGSRTEAFF
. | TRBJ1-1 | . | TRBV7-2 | TGTGCCAGCAGCTTAGCGAGGGCTATGAACACTGAAGCTTTCTTT | CASSLARAMNTEAFF
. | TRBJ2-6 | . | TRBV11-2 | TGTGCCAGCAGCTTAGGCACCTCCGCGGCTTCTGGGGCCAACGTCCTGACTTTC | CASSLGTSAASGANVLTF
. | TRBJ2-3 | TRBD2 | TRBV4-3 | TGCGCCAGCAGCCAGGGACTAGCGGGCACAGATACGCAGTATTTT | CASSQGLAGTDTQYF
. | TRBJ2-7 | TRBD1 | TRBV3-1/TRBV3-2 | TGTGCCAGCAGCCAAGCTGGCTGGACAGGGCCCACCTACGAGCAGTACTTC | CASSQAGWTGPTYEQYF
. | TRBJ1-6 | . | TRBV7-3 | TGTGCCAGCAGAGACAGCCCCTATAATTCACCCCTCCACTTT | CASRDSPYNSPLHF
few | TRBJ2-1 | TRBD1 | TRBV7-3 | TGTGCCAGCAGCCAAGGACAGGGCCACAATGAGCAGTTCTTC | CASSQGQGHNEQFF
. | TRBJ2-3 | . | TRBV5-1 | TGCGCCAGCAGCTATGGGGGCCAAGGGGCGGCAGATACGCAGTATTTT | CASSYGGQGAADTQYF
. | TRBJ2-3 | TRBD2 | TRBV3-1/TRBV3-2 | TGTGCCAGCAGCCAATTCGCGGGGGGCATCACAGATACGCAGTATTTT | CASSQFAGGITDTQYF
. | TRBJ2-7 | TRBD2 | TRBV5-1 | TGCGCCAGCAGCGACCCTAGCGGGGGGGCCAACGAGCAGTACTTC | CASSDPSGGANEQYF
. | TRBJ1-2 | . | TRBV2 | TGTGCCAGCACCCCCAGGGTTAACTATGGCTACACCTTC | CASTPRVNYGYTF
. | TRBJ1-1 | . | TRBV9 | TGTGCCAGCAGCATTCAGACAGTGAACACTGAAGCTTTCTTT | CASSIQTVNTEAFF
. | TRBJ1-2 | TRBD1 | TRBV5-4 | TGTGCCAGCAGCTCCGGGACAGAAACATTCCCCTATGGCTACACCTTC | CASSSGTETFPYGYTF
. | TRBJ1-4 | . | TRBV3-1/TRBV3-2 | TGTGCCAGCAGCCGTGTGAGTGAAAAACTGTTTTTT | CASSRVSEKLFF
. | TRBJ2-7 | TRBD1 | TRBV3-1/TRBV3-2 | TGTGCCAGCAGCACTCGGGACAGATCCTACGAGCAGTACTTC | CASSTRDRSYEQYF
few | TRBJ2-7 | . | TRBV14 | TGTGCCAGCAGCCAAGATCTCGGGGGAGAGCAGTACTTC | CASSQDLGGEQYF
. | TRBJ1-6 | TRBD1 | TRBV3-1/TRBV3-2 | TGTGCCAGCAGCCAAGGGGCAGGGGGCGCTTCCAATTCACCCCTCCACTTT | CASSQGAGGASNSPLHF
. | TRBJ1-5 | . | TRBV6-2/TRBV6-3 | TGTGCCAGCAGTTACAACGGGACAAGGAGTAAGAAAGGGCCCCAGCATTTT | CASSYNGTRSKKGPQHF
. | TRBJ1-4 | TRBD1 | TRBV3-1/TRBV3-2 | TGTGCCAGCAGCCAAGGAAGGACAGGGGTAGGGGAAAAACTGTTTTTT | CASSQGRTGVGEKLFF